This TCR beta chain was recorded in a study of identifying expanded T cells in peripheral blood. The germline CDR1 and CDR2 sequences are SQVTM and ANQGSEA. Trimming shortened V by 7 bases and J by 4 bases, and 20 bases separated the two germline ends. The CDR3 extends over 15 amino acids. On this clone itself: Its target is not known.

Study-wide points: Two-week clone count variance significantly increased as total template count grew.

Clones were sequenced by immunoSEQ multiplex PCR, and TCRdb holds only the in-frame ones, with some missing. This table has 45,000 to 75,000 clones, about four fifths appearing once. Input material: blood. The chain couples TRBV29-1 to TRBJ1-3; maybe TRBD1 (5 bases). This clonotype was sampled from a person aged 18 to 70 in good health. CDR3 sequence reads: CSAQSRDGFGNTIYF. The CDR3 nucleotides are TGCAGCGCCCAGTCCCGGGACGGGTTCGGAAACACCATATATTTT. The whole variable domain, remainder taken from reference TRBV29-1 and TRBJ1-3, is SAVISQKPSRDICQRGTSLTIQCQVDSQVTMMFWYRQQPGQSLTLIATANQGSEATYESGFVIDKFPISRPNLTFSTLTVSNMSPEDSSIYLCSAQSRDGFGNTIYFGEGSWLTVV.